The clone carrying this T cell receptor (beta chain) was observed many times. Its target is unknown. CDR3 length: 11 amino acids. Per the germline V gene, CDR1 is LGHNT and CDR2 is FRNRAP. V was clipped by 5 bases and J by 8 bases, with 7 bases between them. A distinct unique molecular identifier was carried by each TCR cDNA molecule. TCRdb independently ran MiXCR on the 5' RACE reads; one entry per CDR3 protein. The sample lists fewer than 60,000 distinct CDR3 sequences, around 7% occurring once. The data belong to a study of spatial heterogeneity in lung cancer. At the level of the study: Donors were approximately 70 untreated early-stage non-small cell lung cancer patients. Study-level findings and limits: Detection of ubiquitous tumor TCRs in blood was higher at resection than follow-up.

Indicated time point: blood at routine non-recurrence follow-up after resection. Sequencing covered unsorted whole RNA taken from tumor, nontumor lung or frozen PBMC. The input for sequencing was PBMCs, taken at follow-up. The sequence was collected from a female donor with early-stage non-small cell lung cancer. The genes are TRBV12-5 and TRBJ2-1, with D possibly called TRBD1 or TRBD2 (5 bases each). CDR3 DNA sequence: TGTGCTAGTGGTCGGGGCGATGAGCAGTTCTTC. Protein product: CASGRGDEQFF.